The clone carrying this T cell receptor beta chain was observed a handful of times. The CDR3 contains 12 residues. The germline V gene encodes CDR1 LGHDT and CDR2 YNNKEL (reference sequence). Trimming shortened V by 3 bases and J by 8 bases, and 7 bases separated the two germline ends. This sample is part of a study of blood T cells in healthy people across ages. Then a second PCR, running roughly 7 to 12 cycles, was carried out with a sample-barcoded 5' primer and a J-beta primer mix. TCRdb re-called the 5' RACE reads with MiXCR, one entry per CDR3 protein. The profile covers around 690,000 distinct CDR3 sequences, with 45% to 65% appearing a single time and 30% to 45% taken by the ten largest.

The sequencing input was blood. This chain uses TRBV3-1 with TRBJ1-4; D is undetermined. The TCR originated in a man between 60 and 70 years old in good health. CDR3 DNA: TGTGCCAGCAGCCAGTCTGAGGAAAAACTGTTTTTT. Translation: CASSQSEEKLFF.